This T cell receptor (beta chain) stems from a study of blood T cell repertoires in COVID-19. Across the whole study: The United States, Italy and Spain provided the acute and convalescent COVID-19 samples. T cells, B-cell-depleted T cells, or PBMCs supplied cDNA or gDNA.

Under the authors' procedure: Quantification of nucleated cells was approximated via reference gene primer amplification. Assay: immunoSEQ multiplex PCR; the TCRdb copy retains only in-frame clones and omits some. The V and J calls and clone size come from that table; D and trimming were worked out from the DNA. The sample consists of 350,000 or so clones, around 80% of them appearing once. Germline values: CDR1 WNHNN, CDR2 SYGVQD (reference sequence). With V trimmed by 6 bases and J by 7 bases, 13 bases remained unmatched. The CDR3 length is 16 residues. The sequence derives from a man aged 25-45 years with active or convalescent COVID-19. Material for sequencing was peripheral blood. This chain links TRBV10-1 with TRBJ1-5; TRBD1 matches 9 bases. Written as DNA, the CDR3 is TGCGCCAGCAGCGAGGGGGACAGGGAAGGAGGACAGCCCCAGCATTTT. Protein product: CASSEGDREGGQPQHF.